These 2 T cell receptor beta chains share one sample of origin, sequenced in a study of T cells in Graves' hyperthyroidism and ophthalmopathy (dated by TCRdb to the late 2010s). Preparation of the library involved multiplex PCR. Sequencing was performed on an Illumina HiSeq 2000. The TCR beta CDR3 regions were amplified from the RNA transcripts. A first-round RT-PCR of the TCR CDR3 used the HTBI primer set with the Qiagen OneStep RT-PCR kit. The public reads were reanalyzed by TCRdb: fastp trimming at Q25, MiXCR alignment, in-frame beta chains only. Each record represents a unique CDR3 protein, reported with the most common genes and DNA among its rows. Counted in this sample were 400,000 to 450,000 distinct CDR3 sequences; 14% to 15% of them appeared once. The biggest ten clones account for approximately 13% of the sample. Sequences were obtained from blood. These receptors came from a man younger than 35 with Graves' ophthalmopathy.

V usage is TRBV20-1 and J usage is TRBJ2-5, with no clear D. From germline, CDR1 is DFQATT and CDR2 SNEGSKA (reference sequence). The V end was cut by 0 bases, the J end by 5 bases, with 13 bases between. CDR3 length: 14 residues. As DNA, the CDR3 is TGCAGTGCTAGAGATTTGTCTTTTGCGGAGACCCAGTACTTC. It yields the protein CSARDLSFAETQYF.

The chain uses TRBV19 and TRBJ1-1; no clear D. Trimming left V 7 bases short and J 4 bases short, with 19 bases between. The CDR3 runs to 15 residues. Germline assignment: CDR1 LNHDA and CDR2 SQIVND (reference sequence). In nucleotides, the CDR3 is TGTGCCAGTATTACCGGGCAGGATCTAATCACTGAAGCTTTCTTT. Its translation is CASITGQDLITEAFF.